These 14 T cell receptor beta chains were sequenced from one sample in a study of cytomegalovirus exposure and HLA in healthy donors. Assay used: immunoSEQ multiplex PCR; TCRdb lists only in-frame clones, some missing. The sample includes 95,000 to 150,000 clones, about 94% of them seen just once. The sample was PBMCs. These receptors were collected from a woman between 18 and 29 years old in good health and CMV-seronegative.

This clone was observed once. The V and J genes are TRBV6-5 and TRBJ1-1; no firm D call. Germline CDR1 MNHEY, CDR2 SVGAGI. The CDR3 loop spans 15 amino acids. Trimming cost V 2 bases and J 0 bases, with 10 bases left between them. The CDR3 loop reads CASSYAGSMNTEAFF. The CDR3 nucleotides are TGTGCCAGCAGTTACGCGGGCAGTATGAACACTGAAGCTTTCTTT.

This clone occurred once. The chain uses TRBV28 and TRBJ2-4, with TRBD1 matching 7 bases. Germline trimming cut 6 bases from V and 12 bases from J; bases unmatched to any gene: 14. The length of the CDR3 is 14 residues. Germline-derived CDR1 and CDR2 are MDHEN and SYDVKM. The DNA of the CDR3 is TGTGCCAGCAGCCCTCCCGGACAGGTTTTATATCAGTACTTC. It specifies CASSPPGQVLYQYF.

The gene calls are TRBV27 and TRBJ2-2, with D perhaps matching TRBD1 (6 bases). The CDR3 runs to 17 residues. V was pared by 5 bases and J by 2 bases, with 18 bases between. Per the germline V gene, CDR1 is MNHEY and CDR2 is SMNVEV (reference sequence). The CDR3 is CASSPRWGHINTGELFF. CDR3 bases: TGTGCCAGCAGTCCGCGGTGGGGACACATCAACACCGGGGAGCTGTTTTTT.

The chain has TRBV15 and TRBJ2-1, with D tentatively TRBD1 (5 bases). The CDR3 has 13 residues. V lost 5 bases and J lost 6, with 11 bases in between. Germline V gene lookup returns CDR1 LNHNV and CDR2 YYDKDF (reference sequence). The CDR3 spells CATSQGLGNEQFF. For the CDR3, the DNA is TGTGCCACCAGCCAGGGCCTCGGCAATGAGCAGTTCTTC.

The V call is TRBV6-6, the J call TRBJ2-1; TRBD1 aligns across 9 bases. V was pared by 6 bases and J by 4 bases, with 7 bases of the junction left unmatched. The germline V gene has CDR1 MNHNY and CDR2 SVGAGI (reference sequence). CDR3 length equals 15 residues. The CDR3 sequence: CASSPGTGKYNEQFF. CDR3 nucleotides: TGTGCCAGCAGCCCCGGGACAGGGAAGTACAATGAGCAGTTCTTC.

The chain employs TRBV11-1 and TRBJ1-1; TRBD1 aligns across 9 bases. J was trimmed by 5 bases and V by 5 bases; bases with no gene match: 3. The CDR3 consists of 13 residues. Germline values: CDR1 SGHAT, CDR2 FQDESV (reference sequence). The CDR3 spells CASSRTGVTEAFF. The CDR3 bases are TGTGCCAGCAGCAGGACAGGGGTTACTGAAGCTTTCTTT.

V usage is TRBV7-2 and J usage is TRBJ1-2; 10 nucleotides match TRBD1. V gave up 3 bases and J gave up 4 bases; unmatched junction bases: 8. Germline V gene lookup returns CDR1 SGHTA and CDR2 FQGNSA. This CDR3 is 16 amino acids long. CDR3 coding DNA: TGTGCCAGCAGCTTTAATACTAGGACAGGGGGCTATGGCTACACCTTC. Translation gives CASSFNTRTGGYGYTF. Full variable domain (missing parts from reference TRBV7-2 and TRBJ1-2): GAGVSQSPSNKVTEKGKDVELRCDPISGHTALYWYRQSLGQGLEFLIYFQGNSAPDKSGLPSDRFSAERTGGSVSTLTIQRTQQEDSAVYLCASSFNTRTGGYGYTFGSGTRLTVV.

The rearrangement links TRBV10-2 to TRBJ1-1, with TRBD1 as a possible D gene (6 bases). This CDR3 contains 14 residues. The V end was cut by 2 bases, the J end by 5 bases, with 12 bases between. Germline V gene lookup returns CDR1 WSHSY and CDR2 SAAADI. CDR3 in amino acids: CASSEGGGTTEAFF. The CDR3 nucleotides read TGCGCCAGCAGTGAGGGGGGAGGGACAACTGAAGCTTTCTTT.

The genes are TRBV5-5 and TRBJ1-2, with a tentative D call TRBD1 (6 bases). The CDR3 sequence is 17 residues long. The germline V and J ends were trimmed by 2 bases and 2 bases, with 19 bases remaining between them. Germline assignment: CDR1 SGHKS and CDR2 YYEKEE (reference sequence). In DNA form, the CDR3 reads TGTGCCAGCAGCTTAACTACAGGGAAGGAAGGGAACTATGGCTACACCTTC. It translates to CASSLTTGKEGNYGYTF.

The chain links TRBV7-9 to TRBJ1-2; 7 bases map to TRBD1. V was pared by 5 bases and J by 4 bases, with 7 bases of the junction left unmatched. The CDR3 sequence is 14 residues long. Germline values: CDR1 SEHNR, CDR2 FQNEAQ (reference sequence). CDR3 amino acids: CASSSTTGAYGYTF. The DNA for the CDR3 is TGTGCCAGCAGCAGTACAACAGGGGCCTATGGCTACACCTTC. Based on the CDR3 plus reference TRBV7-9 and TRBJ1-2, the full variable domain is DTGVSQNPRHKITKRGQNVTFRCDPISEHNRLYWYRQTLGQGPEFLTYFQNEAQLEKSRLLSDRFSAERPKGSFSTLEIQRTEQGDSAMYLCASSSTTGAYGYTFGSGTRLTVV.

To note about this clone: A junction boundary mismatches the germline segment, possibly from a read error. CDR3 sequence: CASSNSMDSLYGYTF. CDR3 bases: TGTGCCAGCAGTAACTCCATGGACAGCCTCTATGGCTACACCTTC. The chain has TRBV6-5 and TRBJ1-2, with D possibly TRBD1 on 6 matching bases. Germline CDR1 is MNHEY and CDR2 is SVGAGI. The CDR3 consists of 15 residues.

The chain carries TRBV6-5 and TRBJ1-2; D call uncertain. The V and J ends lost 8 bases and 0 bases respectively, with 4 bases between them. The germline gives CDR1 MNHEY, CDR2 SVGAGI. CDR3 length: 11 amino acids. The CDR3 loop reads CASGANYGYTF. CDR3 sequence (DNA): TGTGCCAGCGGAGCTAACTATGGCTACACCTTC.

J is TRBJ1-1 and V is TRBV23-1; TRBD1 matches 8 bases. TRBV23-1 is labeled an ORF, and its function is uncertain. The CDR3 covers 13 residues. With 2 bases clipped from V and 8 bases from J, the junction kept 4 bases outside the gene matches. The DNA for the CDR3 is TGCGCCAGCAGTCAAGACAGGGGAGGAGAAGCTTTCTTT. This sequence encodes CASSQDRGGEAFF.

This sequence joins TRBV7-9 and TRBJ1-5; a possible D gene is TRBD1 (5 bases). Trimming left V 5 bases short and J 1 base short, with 9 bases between. The CDR3 runs to 14 residues. Germline-derived CDR1 and CDR2 are SEHNR and FQNEAQ (reference sequence). CDR3 region: CASSPGWSNQPQHF. The CDR3 DNA follows: TGTGCCAGCAGCCCAGGGTGGAGCAATCAGCCCCAGCATTTT. Combining the CDR3 with reference TRBV7-9 and TRBJ1-5 gives the whole variable domain DTGVSQNPRHKITKRGQNVTFRCDPISEHNRLYWYRQTLGQGPEFLTYFQNEAQLEKSRLLSDRFSAERPKGSFSTLEIQRTEQGDSAMYLCASSPGWSNQPQHFGDGTRLSIL.